This T cell receptor beta chain was captured in a study of T cells after yellow fever vaccination. TCRdb recomputed calls from the 5' RACE reads with MiXCR, one row per CDR3 protein. Among under 150,000 distinct CDR3 sequences, 7.7% were seen once, and the ten largest hold roughly 0.73%. This clonotype occurred many times. Its antigen is not identified. Study-wide findings and caveats: Reappearance after the booster was observed for most primary-vaccination clones (96% CD4, roughly 90% CD8). It was a weaker secondary response, yet one that peaked faster, at day 5 versus 15.

Germline lookup yields CDR1 SGDLS and CDR2 YYNGEE. The CDR3 has 16 amino acids. V lost 0 bases and J 1 base, leaving 13 bases between the germline ends. The receptor was isolated from a man aged 30 to 39 who received the YFV17D yellow fever vaccine. The sample in question was CD4+ T cells sorted from PBMCs, obtained 5 days after the yellow fever booster vaccination. This chain connects TRBV9 to TRBJ1-2; possibly TRBD1 for D (5 bases). DNA of the CDR3: TGTGCCAGCAGCGTAGACTCGGGGGTCCTTAACTATGGCTACACCTTC. This codes for CASSVDSGVLNYGYTF.